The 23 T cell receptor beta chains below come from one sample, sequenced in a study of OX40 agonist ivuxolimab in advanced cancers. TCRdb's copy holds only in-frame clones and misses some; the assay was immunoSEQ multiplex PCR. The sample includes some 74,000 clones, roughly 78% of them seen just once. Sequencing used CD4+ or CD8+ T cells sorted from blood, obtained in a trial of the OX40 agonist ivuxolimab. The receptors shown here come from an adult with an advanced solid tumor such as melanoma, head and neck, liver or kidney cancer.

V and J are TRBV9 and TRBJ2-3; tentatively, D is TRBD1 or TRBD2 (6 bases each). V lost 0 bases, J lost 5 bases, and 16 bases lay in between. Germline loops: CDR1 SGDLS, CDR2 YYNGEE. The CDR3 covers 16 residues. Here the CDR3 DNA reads TGTGCCAGCAGCGTAGCTGGGGGGCAGAATGGAGATACGCAGTATTTT. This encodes CASSVAGGQNGDTQYF.

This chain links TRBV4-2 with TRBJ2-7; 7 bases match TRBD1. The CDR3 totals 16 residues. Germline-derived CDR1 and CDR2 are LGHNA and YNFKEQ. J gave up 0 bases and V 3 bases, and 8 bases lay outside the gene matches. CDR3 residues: CASSHFPGQSSYEQYF. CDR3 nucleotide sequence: TGTGCCAGCAGCCACTTTCCGGGACAGAGCTCCTACGAGCAGTACTTC.

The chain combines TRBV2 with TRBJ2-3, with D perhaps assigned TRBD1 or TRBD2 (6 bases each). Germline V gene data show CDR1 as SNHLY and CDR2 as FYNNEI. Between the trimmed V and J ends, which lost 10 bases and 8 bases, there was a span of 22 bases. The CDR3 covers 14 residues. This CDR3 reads CANKARREGGTQYF. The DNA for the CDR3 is TGTGCCAACAAGGCCCGACGAGAGGGGGGTACGCAGTATTTT.

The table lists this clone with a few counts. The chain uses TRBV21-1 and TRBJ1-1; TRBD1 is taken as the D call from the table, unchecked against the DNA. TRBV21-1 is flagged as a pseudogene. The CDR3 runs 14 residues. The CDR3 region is CASSSPTGGTEAFF. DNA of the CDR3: TGTGCCAGCAGCTCCCCGACAGGGGGCACTGAAGCTTTCTTT.

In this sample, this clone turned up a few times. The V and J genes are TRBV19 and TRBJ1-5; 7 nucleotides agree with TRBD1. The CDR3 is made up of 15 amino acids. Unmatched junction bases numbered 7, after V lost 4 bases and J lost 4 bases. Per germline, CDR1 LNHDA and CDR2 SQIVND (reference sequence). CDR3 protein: CASSTMTGRNQPQHF. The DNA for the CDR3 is TGTGCCAGTAGTACGATGACAGGGCGGAATCAGCCCCAGCATTTT.

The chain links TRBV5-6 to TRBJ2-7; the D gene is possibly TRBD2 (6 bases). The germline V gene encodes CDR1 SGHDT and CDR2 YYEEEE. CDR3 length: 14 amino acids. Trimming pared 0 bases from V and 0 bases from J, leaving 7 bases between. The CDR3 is CASSLAGSSYEQYF. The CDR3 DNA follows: TGTGCCAGCAGCTTGGCCGGGAGCTCCTACGAGCAGTACTTC.

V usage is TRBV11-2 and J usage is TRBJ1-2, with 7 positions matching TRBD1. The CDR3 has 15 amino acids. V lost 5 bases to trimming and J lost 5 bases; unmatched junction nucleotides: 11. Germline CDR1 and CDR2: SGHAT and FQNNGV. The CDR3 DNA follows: TGTGCCAGCAGCCAATTCGGGACAGCGGAGTATGGCTACACCTTC. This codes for CASSQFGTAEYGYTF.

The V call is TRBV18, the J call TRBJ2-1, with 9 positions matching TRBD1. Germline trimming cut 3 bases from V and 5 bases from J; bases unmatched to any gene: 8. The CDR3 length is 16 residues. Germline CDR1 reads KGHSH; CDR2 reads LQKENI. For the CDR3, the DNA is TGTGCCAGCTCACCTTTGGACAGGGGAAGTAACAATGAGCAGTTCTTC. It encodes CASSPLDRGSNNEQFF.

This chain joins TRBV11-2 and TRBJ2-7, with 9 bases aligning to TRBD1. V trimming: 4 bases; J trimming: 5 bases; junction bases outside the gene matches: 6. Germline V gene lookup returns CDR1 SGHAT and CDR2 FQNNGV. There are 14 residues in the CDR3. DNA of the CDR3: TGTGCCAGCAGCTCGACAGGGGGTCTGCACGAGCAGTACTTC. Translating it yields CASSSTGGLHEQYF.

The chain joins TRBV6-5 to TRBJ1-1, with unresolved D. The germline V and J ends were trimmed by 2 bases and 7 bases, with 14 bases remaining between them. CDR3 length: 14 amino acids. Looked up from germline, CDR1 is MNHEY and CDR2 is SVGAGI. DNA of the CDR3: TGTGCCAGCAGTTACCGGGCACGAGGGTTTGAAGCTTTCTTT. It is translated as CASSYRARGFEAFF.

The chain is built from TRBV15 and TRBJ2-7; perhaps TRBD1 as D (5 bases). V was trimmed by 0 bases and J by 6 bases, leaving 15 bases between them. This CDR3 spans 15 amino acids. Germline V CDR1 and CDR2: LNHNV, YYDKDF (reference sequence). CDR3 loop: CATSRDWNRGAEQYF. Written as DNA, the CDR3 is TGTGCCACCAGCAGAGATTGGAATAGGGGTGCCGAGCAGTACTTC.

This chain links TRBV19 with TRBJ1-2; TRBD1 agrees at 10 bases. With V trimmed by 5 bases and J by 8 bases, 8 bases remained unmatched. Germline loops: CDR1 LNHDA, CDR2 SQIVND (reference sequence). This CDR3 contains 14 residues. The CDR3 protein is CASSSDRTGGGYTF. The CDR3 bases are TGTGCCAGTAGTTCCGACCGGACAGGGGGAGGCTACACCTTC.

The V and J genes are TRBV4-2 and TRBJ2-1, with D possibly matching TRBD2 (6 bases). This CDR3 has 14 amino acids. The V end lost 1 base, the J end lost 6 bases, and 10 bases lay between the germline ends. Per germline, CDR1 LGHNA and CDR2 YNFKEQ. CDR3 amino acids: CASSQVTGGNEQFF. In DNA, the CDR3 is TGTGCCAGCAGCCAAGTAACCGGGGGCAATGAGCAGTTCTTC.

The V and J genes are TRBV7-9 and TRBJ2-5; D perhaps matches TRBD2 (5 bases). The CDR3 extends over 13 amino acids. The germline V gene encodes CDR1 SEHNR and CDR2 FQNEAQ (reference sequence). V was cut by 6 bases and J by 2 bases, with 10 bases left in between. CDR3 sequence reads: CASRSGVQETQYF. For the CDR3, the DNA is TGTGCCAGCAGGTCCGGGGTTCAAGAGACCCAGTACTTC.

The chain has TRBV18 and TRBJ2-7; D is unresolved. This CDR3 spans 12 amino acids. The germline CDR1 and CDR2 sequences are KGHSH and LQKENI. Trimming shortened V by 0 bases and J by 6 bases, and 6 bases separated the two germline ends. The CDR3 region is CASSPPSAEQYF. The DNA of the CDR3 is TGTGCCAGCTCACCACCGAGTGCCGAGCAGTACTTC.

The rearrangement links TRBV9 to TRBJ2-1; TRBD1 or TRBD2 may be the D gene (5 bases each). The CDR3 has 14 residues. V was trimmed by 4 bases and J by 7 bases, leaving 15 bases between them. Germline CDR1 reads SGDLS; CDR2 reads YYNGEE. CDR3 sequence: CASSYRSWGNEQFF. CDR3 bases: TGTGCCAGCAGCTATCGCTCTTGGGGGAATGAGCAGTTCTTC.

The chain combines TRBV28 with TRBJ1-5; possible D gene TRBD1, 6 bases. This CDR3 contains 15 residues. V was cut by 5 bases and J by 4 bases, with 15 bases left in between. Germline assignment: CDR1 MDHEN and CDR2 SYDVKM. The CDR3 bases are TGTGCCAGCAGTGAACGACAGGCCTGGAATCAGCCCCAGCATTTT. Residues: CASSERQAWNQPQHF.

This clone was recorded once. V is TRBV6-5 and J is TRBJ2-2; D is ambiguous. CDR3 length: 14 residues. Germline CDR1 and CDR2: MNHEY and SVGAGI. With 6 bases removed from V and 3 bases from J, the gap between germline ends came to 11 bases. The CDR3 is CASRRLEDTGELFF. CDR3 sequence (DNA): TGTGCCAGCAGACGACTCGAGGACACCGGGGAGCTGTTTTTT.

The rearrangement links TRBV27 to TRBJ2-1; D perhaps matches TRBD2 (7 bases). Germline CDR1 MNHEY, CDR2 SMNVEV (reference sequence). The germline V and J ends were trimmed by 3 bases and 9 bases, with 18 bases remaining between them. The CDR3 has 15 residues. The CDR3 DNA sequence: TGTGCCAGCAGTTTTATGAGGGGGGGCGGGGGTGAGCAGTTCTTC. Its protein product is CASSFMRGGGGEQFF.

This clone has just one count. This CDR3 is CASSSRDTYQPQHF. In DNA form, the CDR3 reads TGTGCCAGCAGTTCCCGGGACACTTATCAGCCCCAGCATTTT. V gene TRBV6-5 combines with J gene TRBJ1-5, with D possibly TRBD1 on 6 matching bases. Germline V gene sequence: CDR1 MNHEY, CDR2 SVGAGI. The length of the CDR3 is 14 residues. Trimming removed 4 bases from V and 5 bases from J, with 12 bases in between.

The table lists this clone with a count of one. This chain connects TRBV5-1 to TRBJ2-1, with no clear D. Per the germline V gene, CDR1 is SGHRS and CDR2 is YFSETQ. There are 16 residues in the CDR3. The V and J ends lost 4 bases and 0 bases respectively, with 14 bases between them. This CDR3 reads CASSLLPASSYNEQFF. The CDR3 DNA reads TGCGCCAGCAGCCTCTTGCCGGCTAGCTCCTACAATGAGCAGTTCTTC.

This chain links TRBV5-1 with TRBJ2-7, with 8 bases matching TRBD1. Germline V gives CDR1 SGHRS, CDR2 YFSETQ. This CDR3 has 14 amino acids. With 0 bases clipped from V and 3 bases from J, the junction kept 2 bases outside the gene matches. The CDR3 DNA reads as TGCGCCAGCAGCTTGGGGACAGGGATCTACGAGCAGTACTTC. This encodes CASSLGTGIYEQYF.

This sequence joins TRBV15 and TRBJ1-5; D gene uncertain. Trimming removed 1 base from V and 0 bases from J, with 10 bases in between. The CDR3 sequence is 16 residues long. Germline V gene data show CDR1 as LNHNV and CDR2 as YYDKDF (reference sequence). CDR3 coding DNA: TGTGCCACCAGCAGAGCCGCACGCTATAGCAATCAGCCCCAGCATTTT. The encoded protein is CATSRAARYSNQPQHF.